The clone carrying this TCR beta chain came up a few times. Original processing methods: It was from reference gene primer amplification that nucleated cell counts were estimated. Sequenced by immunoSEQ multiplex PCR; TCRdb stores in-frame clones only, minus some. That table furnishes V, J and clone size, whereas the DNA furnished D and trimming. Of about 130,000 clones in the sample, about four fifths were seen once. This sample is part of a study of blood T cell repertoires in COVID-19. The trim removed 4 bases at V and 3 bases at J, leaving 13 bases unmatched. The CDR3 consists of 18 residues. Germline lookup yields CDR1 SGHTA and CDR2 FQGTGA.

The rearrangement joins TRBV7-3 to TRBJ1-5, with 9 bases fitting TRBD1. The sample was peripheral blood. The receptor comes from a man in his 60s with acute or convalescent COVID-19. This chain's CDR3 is CASSSVPRDRENNQPQHF. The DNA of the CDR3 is TGTGCCAGCAGCTCCGTCCCCCGGGACAGGGAGAACAATCAGCCCCAGCATTTT.